This T cell receptor beta chain originates from a study of monozygotic twins with inflammatory bowel disease. The CDR3 contains 14 residues. Germline values: CDR1 SGHRS, CDR2 YFSETQ. Each CDR3 protein gets one entry in TCRdb, which reprocessed the 5' RACE reads and gives no DNA. This listing includes around 380,000 distinct CDR3 sequences. The sequence derives from a human donor with ulcerative colitis or Crohn's disease, or a healthy co-twin of an affected twin (not recorded which). The sample was blood. The chain links TRBV5-1 to TRBJ2-7; TCRdb calls TRBD1, which cannot be checked without DNA. CDR3: CASSKTSQGHEQYF.